This TCR beta chain was obtained from a study of cytomegalovirus exposure and HLA in healthy donors. Study context: The approximately 120 validation repertoires used the same platform as the roughly 610 first-cohort repertoires, a later analysis reported. Notes on the study in general: The TCR clusters that emerged in the first cohort tended, a later analysis found, to co-occur in the 120 or so validation repertoires. Investigators reported approximately 170 TCR beta chains as tied to cytomegalovirus.

The donors formed part of the roughly 120-subject validation cohort, distinct from the roughly 660-subject first cohort. Some clones are missing from TCRdb's copy, which holds only in-frame ones; the method was immunoSEQ multiplex PCR. The sample yields about 150,000 clones, 85% to 90% seen once. To note about this clone: Antigen specificity is unknown.

Germline CDR1 MGHDK, CDR2 SYGVNS. The CDR3 has 13 amino acids. Trimming left V 2 bases short and J 7 bases short, with 11 bases between. This TCR came from a woman under 40 in good health and CMV-seropositive. The specimen sequenced was PBMCs. The rearrangement uses TRBV25-1 and TRBJ1-2; the D gene is possibly TRBD1 (5 bases). CDR3 DNA sequence: TGTGCCAGCAGTGAAGCTTTCGGGGGTGGCTACACCTTC. Protein product: CASSEAFGGGYTF.